This TCR beta chain was observed in a study of blood T cell repertoires in COVID-19 (TCRdb year 2020). Regarding the research as a whole: Collaborator samples came from the United States, Italy and Spain and covered acute and convalescent phases of COVID-19. Where HLA class I and class II types were available, the types were taken from metadata supplied by the sample provider, not from assay-based typing. A freely available public database, intended as a resource for researchers studying the immune response to SARS-CoV-2, is where the repertoires were released. A de-identified subject ID, COVID-19 status, age in years and sex were almost always included in the sample metadata. Deeply sampled blood TCRbeta repertoires from subjects exposed to, actively infected with, or recovered from COVID-19 were included in the dataset. The prospective study material was composed of cDNA or gDNA derived from T cells, B-cell-depleted T cells, or PBMCs. Samples came from the ongoing ImmuneRACE study (first 160 participants) plus 1,254 subjects from 6 global collaborators. Broader findings and caveats from the paper: The quantity of clinical and demographic metadata differed by source and by participant and was supplied without curation.

The immunoSEQ Assay, a bias-controlled multiplex PCR, was used to amplify TCRbeta CDR3 regions from genomic DNA. The paper's data handling went like this. The number of nucleated cells in each sample was estimated by amplification of reference gene primers within the assay. Sequence reads were collapsed and filtered to measure the absolute abundance of every unique TCRbeta CDR3 rearrangement. For each sample, productive Simpson clonality was calculated as the square root of Simpson's diversity index over productive rearrangements. TCRdb obtained this table from immuneACCESS and retained in-frame rearrangements with V and J assigned. These tables miss some clones; where compared with another copy, unresolved V genes account for less than half of the shortfall, and the remainder is unexplained. That table is the source of V, J and clone size, and D and trimming were worked out from the DNA. This sample lists about 50,000 clones; 70% to 90% were detected once. Around 2.6% of the sample is taken by the ten largest.

One collaborating source in Seattle enrolled patients while the patients were actively infected and followed the patients over time throughout the course of disease. Collaborating institutions collected whole blood in K2EDTA tubes following their own protocols. For TCRbeta analysis, collaborator samples were shipped as frozen whole blood, as isolated PBMCs, or as DNA extracted from either sample type. The germline V gene encodes CDR1 GTSNPN and CDR2 SVGIG (reference sequence). The germline V end is reduced by 2 bases and the J end by 3 bases; junction bases left unmatched: 10. Reading from cysteine to phenylalanine, the CDR3 counts 17 amino acids. Just CDR3 DNA is preserved here, 51 bases in frame from base 1. With respect to this clone: Its binding antigen is unknown. Nothing much larger sits one base from this clone, and base qualities are not available.

This TCR was sampled from a woman older than 75 with COVID-19, enrolled during active disease. The V and J genes are TRBV30 and TRBJ1-3; TRBD1 lines up with 10 middle nucleotides. Material: peripheral blood. CDR3 region: CAWSLLRTGGYGNTIYF. The DNA sequence follows: TGTGCCTGGAGTCTACTTCGGACAGGGGGTTATGGAAACACCATATATTTT.